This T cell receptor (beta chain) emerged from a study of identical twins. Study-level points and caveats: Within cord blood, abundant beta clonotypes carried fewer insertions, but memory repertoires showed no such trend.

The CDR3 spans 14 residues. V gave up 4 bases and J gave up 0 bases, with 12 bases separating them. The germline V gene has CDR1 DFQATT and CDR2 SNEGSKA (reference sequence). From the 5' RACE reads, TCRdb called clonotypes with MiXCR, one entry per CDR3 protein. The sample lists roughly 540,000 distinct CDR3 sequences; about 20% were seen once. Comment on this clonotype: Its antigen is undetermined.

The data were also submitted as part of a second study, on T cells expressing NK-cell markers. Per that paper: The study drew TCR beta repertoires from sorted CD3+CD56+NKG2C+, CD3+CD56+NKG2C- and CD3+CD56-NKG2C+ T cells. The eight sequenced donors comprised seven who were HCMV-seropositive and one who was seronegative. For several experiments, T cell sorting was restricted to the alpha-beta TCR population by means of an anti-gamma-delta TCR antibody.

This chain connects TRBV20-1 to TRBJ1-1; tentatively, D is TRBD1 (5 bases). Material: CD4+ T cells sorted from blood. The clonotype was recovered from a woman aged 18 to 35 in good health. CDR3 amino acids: CSATDGTVNTEAFF. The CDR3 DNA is TGCAGTGCTACTGATGGGACGGTGAACACTGAAGCTTTCTTT.